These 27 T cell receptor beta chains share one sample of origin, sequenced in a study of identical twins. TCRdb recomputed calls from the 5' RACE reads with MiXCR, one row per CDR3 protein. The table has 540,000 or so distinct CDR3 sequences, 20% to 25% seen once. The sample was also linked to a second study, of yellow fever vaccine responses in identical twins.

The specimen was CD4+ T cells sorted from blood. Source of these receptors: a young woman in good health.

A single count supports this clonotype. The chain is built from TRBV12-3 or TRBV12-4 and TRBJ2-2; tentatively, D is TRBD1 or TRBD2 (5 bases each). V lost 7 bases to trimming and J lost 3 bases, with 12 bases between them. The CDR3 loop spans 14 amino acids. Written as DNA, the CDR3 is TGTGCCAGCATCCTGGGGGTATACACCGGGGAGCTGTTTTTT. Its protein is CASILGVYTGELFF.

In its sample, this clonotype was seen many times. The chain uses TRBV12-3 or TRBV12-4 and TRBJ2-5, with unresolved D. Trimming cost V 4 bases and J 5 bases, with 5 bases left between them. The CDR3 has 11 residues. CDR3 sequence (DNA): TGTGCCAGCAGTTCTCGGGAGACCCAGTACTTC. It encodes CASSSRETQYF.

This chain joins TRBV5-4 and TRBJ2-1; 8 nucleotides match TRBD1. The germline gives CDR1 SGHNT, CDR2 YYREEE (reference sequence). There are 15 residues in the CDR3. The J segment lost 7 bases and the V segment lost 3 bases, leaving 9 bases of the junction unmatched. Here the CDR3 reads CASSSLTGAGNEQFF. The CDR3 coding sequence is TGTGCCAGCAGCTCCTTGACAGGGGCAGGAAATGAGCAGTTCTTC.

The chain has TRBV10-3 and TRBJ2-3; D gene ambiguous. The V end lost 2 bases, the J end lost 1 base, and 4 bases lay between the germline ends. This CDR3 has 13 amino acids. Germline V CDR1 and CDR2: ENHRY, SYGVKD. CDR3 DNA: TGTGCCATCAGTGAGGGGGGCACAGATACGCAGTATTTT. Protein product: CAISEGGTDTQYF.

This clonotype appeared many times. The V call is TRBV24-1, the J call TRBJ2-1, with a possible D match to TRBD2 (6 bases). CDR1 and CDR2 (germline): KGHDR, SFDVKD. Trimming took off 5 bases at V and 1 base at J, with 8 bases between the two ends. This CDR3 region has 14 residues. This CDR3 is CATSVGGSYNEQFF. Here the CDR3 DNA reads TGTGCCACCAGTGTTGGGGGGTCCTACAATGAGCAGTTCTTC.

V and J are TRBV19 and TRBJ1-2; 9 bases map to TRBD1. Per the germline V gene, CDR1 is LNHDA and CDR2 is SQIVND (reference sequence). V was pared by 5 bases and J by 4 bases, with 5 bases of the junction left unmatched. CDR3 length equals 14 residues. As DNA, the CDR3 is TGTGCCAGTAGTGCCCGGGACAGGGTCTATGGCTACACCTTC. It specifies CASSARDRVYGYTF.

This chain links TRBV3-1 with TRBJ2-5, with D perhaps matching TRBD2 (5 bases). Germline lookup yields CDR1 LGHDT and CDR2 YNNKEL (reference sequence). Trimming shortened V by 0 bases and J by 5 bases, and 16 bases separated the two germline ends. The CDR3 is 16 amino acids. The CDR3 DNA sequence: TGTGCCAGCAGCCAAGAGACGGCGCTAGCAAGGGAGACCCAGTACTTC. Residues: CASSQETALARETQYF.

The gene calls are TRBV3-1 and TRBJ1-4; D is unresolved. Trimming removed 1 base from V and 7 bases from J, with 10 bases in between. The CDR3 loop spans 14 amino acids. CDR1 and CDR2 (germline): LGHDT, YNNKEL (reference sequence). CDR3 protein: CASSQGVTTEKLFF. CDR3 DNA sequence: TGTGCCAGCAGCCAAGGAGTGACGACTGAAAAACTGTTTTTT. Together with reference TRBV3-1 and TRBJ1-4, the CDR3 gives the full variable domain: DTAVSQTPKYLVTQMGNDKSIKCEQNLGHDTMYWYKQDSKKFLKIMFSYNNKELIINETVPNRFSPKSPDKAHLNLHINSLELGDSAVYFCASSQGVTTEKLFFGSGTQLSVL.

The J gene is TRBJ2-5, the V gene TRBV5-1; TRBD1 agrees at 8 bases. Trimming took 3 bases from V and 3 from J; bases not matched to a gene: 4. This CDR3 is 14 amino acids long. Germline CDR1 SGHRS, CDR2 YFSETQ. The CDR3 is CASSYQGAEETQYF. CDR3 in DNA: TGCGCCAGCAGCTACCAGGGGGCTGAAGAGACCCAGTACTTC.

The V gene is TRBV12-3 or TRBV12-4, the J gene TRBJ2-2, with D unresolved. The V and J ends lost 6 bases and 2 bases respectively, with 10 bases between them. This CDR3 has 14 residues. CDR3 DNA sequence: TGTGCCAGCAGGTCAAGGGCAAACACCGGGGAGCTGTTTTTT. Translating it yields CASRSRANTGELFF.

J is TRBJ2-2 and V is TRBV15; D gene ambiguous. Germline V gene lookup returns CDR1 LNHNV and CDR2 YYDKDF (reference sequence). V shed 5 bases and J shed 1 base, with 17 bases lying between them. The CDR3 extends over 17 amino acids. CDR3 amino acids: CATSLIPARLNTGELFF. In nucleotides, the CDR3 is TGTGCCACCAGCTTAATCCCGGCTAGGCTGAACACCGGGGAGCTGTTTTTT.

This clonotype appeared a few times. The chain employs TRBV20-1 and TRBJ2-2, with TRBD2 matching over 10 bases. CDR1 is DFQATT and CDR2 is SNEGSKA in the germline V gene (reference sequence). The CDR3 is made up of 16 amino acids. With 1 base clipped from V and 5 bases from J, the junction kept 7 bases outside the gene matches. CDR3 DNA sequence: TGCAGTGCTAGAGGCCCTAGCGGGAGACAGACCGGGGAGCTGTTTTTT. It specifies CSARGPSGRQTGELFF.

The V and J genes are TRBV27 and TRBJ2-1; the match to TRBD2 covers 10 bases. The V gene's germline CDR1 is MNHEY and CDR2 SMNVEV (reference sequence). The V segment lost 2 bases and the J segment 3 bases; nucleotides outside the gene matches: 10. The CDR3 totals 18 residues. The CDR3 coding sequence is TGTGCCAGCAGTTTACGGAGCGGGAGGGCCCTCGACTACAATGAGCAGTTCTTC. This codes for CASSLRSGRALDYNEQFF.

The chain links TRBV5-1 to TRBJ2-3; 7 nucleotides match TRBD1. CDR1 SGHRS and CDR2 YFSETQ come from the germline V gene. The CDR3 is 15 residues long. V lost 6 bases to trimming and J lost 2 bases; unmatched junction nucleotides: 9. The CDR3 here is CASTKTGTYTDTQYF. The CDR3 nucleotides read TGCGCCAGCACTAAGACAGGGACCTACACAGATACGCAGTATTTT. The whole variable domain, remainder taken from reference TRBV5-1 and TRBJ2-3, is KAGVTQTPRYLIKTRGQQVTLSCSPISGHRSVSWYQQTPGQGLQFLFEYFSETQRNKGNFPGRFSGRQFSNSRSEMNVSTLELGDSALYLCASTKTGTYTDTQYFGPGTRLTVL.

The CDR3: CASRRSGDYRGLAGELFF. CDR3 DNA sequence: TGCGCCAGCAGGAGGAGTGGGGATTACAGGGGGCTCGCCGGGGAGCTGTTTTTT. This chain joins TRBV5-1 and TRBJ2-2; 9 positions agree with TRBD1. J lost 6 bases, V lost 5 bases, and 17 bases had no gene match. The CDR3 runs 18 residues. Germline V CDR1 and CDR2: SGHRS, YFSETQ.

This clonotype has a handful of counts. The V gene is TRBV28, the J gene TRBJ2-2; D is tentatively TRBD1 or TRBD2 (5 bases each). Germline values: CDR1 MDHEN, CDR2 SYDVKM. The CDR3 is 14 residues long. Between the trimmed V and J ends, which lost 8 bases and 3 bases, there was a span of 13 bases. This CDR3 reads CASQGPMDTGELFF. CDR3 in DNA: TGTGCCAGCCAGGGACCGATGGACACCGGGGAGCTGTTTTTT.

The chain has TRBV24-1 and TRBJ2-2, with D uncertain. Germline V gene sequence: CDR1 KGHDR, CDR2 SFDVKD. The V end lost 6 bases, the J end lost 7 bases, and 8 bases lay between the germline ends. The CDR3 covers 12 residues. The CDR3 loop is CATSIRSGELFF. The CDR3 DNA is TGTGCCACCAGTATCAGGAGCGGGGAGCTGTTTTTT.

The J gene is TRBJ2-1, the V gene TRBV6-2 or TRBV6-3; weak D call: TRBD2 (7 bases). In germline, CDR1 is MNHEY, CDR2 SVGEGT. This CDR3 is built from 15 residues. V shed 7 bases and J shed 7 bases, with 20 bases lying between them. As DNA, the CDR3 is TGTGCCAGCATCCCTGGGGGGGGGCCGGGGAATGAGCAGTTCTTC. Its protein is CASIPGGGPGNEQFF.

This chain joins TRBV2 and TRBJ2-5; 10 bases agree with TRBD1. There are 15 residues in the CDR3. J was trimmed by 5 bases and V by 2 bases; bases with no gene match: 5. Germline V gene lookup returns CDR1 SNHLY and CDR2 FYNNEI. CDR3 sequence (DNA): TGTGCCAGCAGTGAATTGGGACAGGGGAGTGAGACCCAGTACTTC. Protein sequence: CASSELGQGSETQYF. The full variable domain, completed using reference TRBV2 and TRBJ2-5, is EPEVTQTPSHQVTQMGQEVILRCVPISNHLYFYWYRQILGQKVEFLVSFYNNEISEKSEIFDDQFSVERPDGSNFTLKIRSTKLEDSAMYFCASSELGQGSETQYFGPGTRLLVL.

Here the CDR3 DNA reads TGTGCCAGCAGCCAACCGCGAGTCTCGGCTGGCGGGGAGCTGTTTTTT. It codes for CASSQPRVSAGGELFF. V and J are TRBV4-2 and TRBJ2-2, with D uncertain. The CDR3 is 16 amino acids. V was clipped by 2 bases and J by 7 bases, with 17 bases between them. The V gene's germline CDR1 is LGHNA and CDR2 YNFKEQ.

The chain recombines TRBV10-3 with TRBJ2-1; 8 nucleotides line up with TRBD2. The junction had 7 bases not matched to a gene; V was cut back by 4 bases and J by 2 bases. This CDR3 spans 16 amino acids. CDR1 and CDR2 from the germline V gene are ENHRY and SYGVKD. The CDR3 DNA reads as TGTGCCATCAGTGCAGCTAGCGGGCCTACCTACAATGAGCAGTTCTTC. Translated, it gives CAISAASGPTYNEQFF.

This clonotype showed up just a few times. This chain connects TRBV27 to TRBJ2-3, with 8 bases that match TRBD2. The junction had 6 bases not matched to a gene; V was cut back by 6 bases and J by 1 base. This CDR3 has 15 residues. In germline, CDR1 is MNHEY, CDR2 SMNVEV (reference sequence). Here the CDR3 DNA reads TGTGCCAGCAGCCCGACTAGCGTAGGCACAGATACGCAGTATTTT. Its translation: CASSPTSVGTDTQYF.

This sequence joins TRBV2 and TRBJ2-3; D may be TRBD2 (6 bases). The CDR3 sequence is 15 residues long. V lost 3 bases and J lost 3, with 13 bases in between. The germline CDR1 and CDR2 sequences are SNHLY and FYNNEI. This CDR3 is CASSEVGGTTDTQYF. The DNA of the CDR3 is TGTGCCAGCAGTGAGGTCGGAGGGACTACAGATACGCAGTATTTT.

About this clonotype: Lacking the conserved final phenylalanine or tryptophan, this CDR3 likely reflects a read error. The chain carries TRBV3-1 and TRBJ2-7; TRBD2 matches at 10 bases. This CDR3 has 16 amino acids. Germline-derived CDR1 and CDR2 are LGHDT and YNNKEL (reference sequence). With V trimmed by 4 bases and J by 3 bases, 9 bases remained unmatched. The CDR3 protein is CASSRGGSSGSYEQYL. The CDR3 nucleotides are TGTGCCAGCAGCCGTGGAGGGTCTAGCGGGAGCTACGAGCAGTACTTA.

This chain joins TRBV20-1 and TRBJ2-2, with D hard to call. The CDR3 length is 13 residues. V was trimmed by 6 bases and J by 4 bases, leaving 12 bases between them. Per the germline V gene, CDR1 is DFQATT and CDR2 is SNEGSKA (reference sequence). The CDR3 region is CSARPGLTGELFF. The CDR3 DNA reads TGCAGTGCCAGACCGGGTCTCACCGGGGAGCTGTTTTTT.

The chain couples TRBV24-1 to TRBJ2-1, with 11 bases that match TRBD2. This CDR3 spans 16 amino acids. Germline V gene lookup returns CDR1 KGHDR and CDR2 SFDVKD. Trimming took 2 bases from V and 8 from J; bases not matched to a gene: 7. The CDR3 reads CATSDSSSGRSDEQFF. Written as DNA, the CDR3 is TGTGCCACCAGTGATTCGTCTAGCGGGAGGAGTGATGAGCAGTTCTTC.

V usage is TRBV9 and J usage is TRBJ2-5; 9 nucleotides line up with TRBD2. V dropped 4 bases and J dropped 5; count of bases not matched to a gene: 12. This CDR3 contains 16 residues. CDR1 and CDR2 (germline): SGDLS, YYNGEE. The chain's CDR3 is CASSQTSGPLGETQYF. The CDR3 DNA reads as TGTGCCAGCAGCCAGACTAGCGGACCCTTGGGGGAGACCCAGTACTTC.